Below, one T cell receptor (beta chain) is given with its context. This sample is drawn from a study of blood T cell repertoires in COVID-19. Whole-study context: In each case, the material was cDNA or gDNA derived from T cells, B-cell-depleted T cells, or PBMCs.

Authors' data handling: For nucleated cells, counts were estimated from reference gene primer amplification. Using immunoSEQ multiplex PCR, the repertoire was profiled, and TCRdb retains in-frame clones only, with some absent. V, J and clone size are those of that table, while D and trimming were read from the DNA. The data hold 150,000 to 200,000 clones, with approximately 92% observed a single time. The TCR sequence derives from a woman between 50 and 59 years old with acute or convalescent COVID-19. The sample comprised peripheral blood.

The CDR3 nucleotides are TGCGCCAGCAGCCAAGAACCCGGCTACGAGCAGTACTTC. It specifies CASSQEPGYEQYF. This chain connects TRBV4-3 to TRBJ2-7; D is ambiguous. Germline CDR1 reads LGHNA; CDR2 reads YSLEER. This CDR3 is built from 13 residues. V was shortened by 0 bases and J by 3 bases, with 6 bases between the two germline ends.